Listed here are 17 T cell receptor beta chains from one sample, sequenced in a study of blood T cells in healthy people across ages. The use of a sample-barcoded 5' primer and a J-beta primer mix characterized a second PCR of about 7 to 12 cycles. TCRdb analysed the 5' RACE reads with MiXCR anew, one entry per CDR3 protein. The sample includes around 900,000 distinct CDR3 sequences, roughly 51% of them seen just once. Material for sequencing was blood. These receptors originate from a woman aged 55-70 years in good health.

The chain carries TRBV14 and TRBJ1-6; no clear D. The CDR3 covers 16 residues. Trimming took 1 base from V and 6 from J, leaving 13 bases between them. Germline CDR1 SGHDN, CDR2 FVKESK. CDR3: CASSQAEDGSNSPLHF. Here the CDR3 DNA reads TGTGCCAGCAGCCAAGCCGAGGACGGAAGTAATTCACCCCTCCACTTT.

The rearrangement links TRBV6-2 or TRBV6-3 to TRBJ2-1; TRBD2 matches at 8 bases. J gave up 9 bases and V 2 bases, and 9 bases lay outside the gene matches. Germline V gene data show CDR1 as MNHEY and CDR2 as SVGEGT. CDR3 size: 15 residues. The CDR3 coding sequence is TGTGCCAGCAGTTACCTTGCGGGAGGCCTTAGTGAGCAGTTCTTC. Translation: CASSYLAGGLSEQFF.

The chain is built from TRBV5-1 and TRBJ2-1, with a tentative D call TRBD2 (6 bases). Germline V gene sequence: CDR1 SGHRS, CDR2 YFSETQ. This CDR3 is 15 amino acids long. Trimming stripped 1 base from V and 1 base from J, with 9 bases between. In DNA form, the CDR3 reads TGCGCCAGCAGCTTGCGCGGGGATTCCTACAATGAGCAGTTCTTC. Translating it yields CASSLRGDSYNEQFF.

The V gene is TRBV27, the J gene TRBJ2-3, with a tentative D call TRBD2 (6 bases). Germline lookup yields CDR1 MNHEY and CDR2 SMNVEV (reference sequence). The CDR3 spans 14 residues. The V end lost 0 bases, the J end lost 6 bases, and 10 bases lay between the germline ends. The CDR3 protein is CASSLSSGRDTQYF. DNA of the CDR3: TGTGCCAGCAGTTTATCATCAGGGAGGGATACGCAGTATTTT.

In this sample, this clonotype turned up a few times. In nucleotides, the CDR3 is TGTGCCATCGGCCGCAGAGAACCCCCCTACGAGCAGTACTTC. Protein sequence: CAIGRREPPYEQYF. This chain joins TRBV10-3 and TRBJ2-7, with D unresolved. The ends were cut back, 8 bases at V and 2 bases at J, with 16 bases in the middle. Per the germline V gene, CDR1 is ENHRY and CDR2 is SYGVKD. The CDR3 extends over 14 amino acids.

The chain links TRBV9 to TRBJ2-3; 8 bases are shared with TRBD2. The V segment lost 4 bases and the J segment 4 bases; nucleotides outside the gene matches: 5. The germline gives CDR1 SGDLS, CDR2 YYNGEE. The CDR3 sequence is 14 residues long. The CDR3 nucleotides read TGTGCCAGCAGCACTAGCGGAGCGGCAGATACGCAGTATTTT. It specifies CASSTSGAADTQYF.

This rearrangement joins TRBV3-1 to TRBJ1-1, with D maybe TRBD1 (5 bases). CDR1 and CDR2 from the germline V gene are LGHDT and YNNKEL (reference sequence). CDR3 length equals 13 residues. Trimming shortened V by 3 bases and J by 8 bases, and 13 bases separated the two germline ends. CDR3 DNA sequence: TGTGCCAGCAGCCACGCACGGGACCAAGAAGCTTTCTTT. It encodes CASSHARDQEAFF.

This rearrangement joins TRBV15 to TRBJ2-1; D unresolved. The ends were cut back, 5 bases at V and 5 bases at J, with 13 bases in the middle. The CDR3 totals 14 residues. Germline V lookup: CDR1 LNHNV, CDR2 YYDKDF (reference sequence). This CDR3 reads CATSPARSHNEQFF. CDR3 nucleotides: TGTGCCACCAGCCCCGCACGAAGCCACAATGAGCAGTTCTTC. The full variable domain, rest sourced from reference TRBV15 and TRBJ2-1, is DAMVIQNPRYQVTQFGKPVTLSCSQTLNHNVMYWYQQKSSQAPKLLFHYYDKDFNNEADTPDNFQSRRPNTSFCFLDIRSPGLGDTAMYLCATSPARSHNEQFFGPGTRLTVL.

The chain uses TRBV6-6 and TRBJ2-1; D not certain. Germline V gene sequence: CDR1 MNHNY, CDR2 SVGAGI (reference sequence). Trimming took off 0 bases at V and 5 bases at J, with 8 bases between the two ends. The CDR3 runs 14 residues. The CDR3 nucleotides are TGTGCCAGCAGTTACTCGGGGTACGACAATGAGCAGTTCTTC. It yields the protein CASSYSGYDNEQFF.

V gene TRBV5-1 combines with J gene TRBJ2-5, with 13 bases identical to TRBD2. Germline loops: CDR1 SGHRS, CDR2 YFSETQ. The CDR3 sequence is 15 residues long. The V segment lost 3 bases and the J segment 11 bases; nucleotides outside the gene matches: 10. The DNA for the CDR3 is TGCGCCAGCAGCTACGGGACTAGCGGGATGAATGAGCAGTACTTC. Protein sequence: CASSYGTSGMNEQYF. Full variable domain (remainder filled in from reference TRBV5-1 and TRBJ2-5): KAGVTQTPRYLIKTRGQQVTLSCSPISGHRSVSWYQQTPGQGLQFLFEYFSETQRNKGNFPGRFSGRQFSNSRSEMNVSTLELGDSALYLCASSYGTSGMNEQYFGPGTRLLVL.

This clonotype turned up a few times. The genes are TRBV4-2 and TRBJ2-7, with D perhaps TRBD2 (6 bases). The V and J ends lost 0 bases and 4 bases respectively, with 13 bases between them. Germline CDR1 is LGHNA and CDR2 is YNFKEQ. The CDR3 is 15 residues long. The CDR3 sequence: CASSQEYGGRYEQYF. In nucleotides, the CDR3 is TGTGCCAGCAGCCAAGAATACGGGGGAAGATACGAGCAGTACTTC.

This clonotype has more than one count but fewer than ten. This chain uses TRBV2 with TRBJ1-2; 7 positions agree with TRBD1. The CDR3 runs to 15 residues. Germline V gene data show CDR1 as SNHLY and CDR2 as FYNNEI. The trim removed 7 bases at V and 2 bases at J, leaving 10 bases unmatched. The CDR3 reads CASKATGTANYGYTF. DNA of the CDR3: TGTGCCAGCAAAGCCACCGGGACAGCAAACTATGGCTACACCTTC.

The chain uses TRBV30 and TRBJ2-3; TRBD1 aligns across 7 bases. From germline, CDR1 is GTSNPN and CDR2 SVGIG (reference sequence). The CDR3 extends over 13 amino acids. Trimming at V came to 2 bases and at J to 5 bases, leaving 4 bases not matched to a gene. CDR3 protein: CAWSRNRGDTQYF. CDR3 bases: TGTGCCTGGAGTCGAAACAGGGGAGATACGCAGTATTTT. Full variable domain (remainder filled in from reference TRBV30 and TRBJ2-3): SQTIHQWPATLVQPVGSPLSLECTVEGTSNPNLYWYRQAAGRGLQLLFYSVGIGQISSEVPQNLSASRPQDRQFILSSKKLLLSDSGFYLCAWSRNRGDTQYFGPGTRLTVL.

The rearrangement links TRBV30 to TRBJ2-5; D call uncertain. The end of the DNA fits TRBJ2-7 better, so the J call may be wrong. This CDR3 contains 15 residues. In germline, CDR1 is GTSNPN, CDR2 SVGIG (reference sequence). CDR3 region: CAWSVLAPGVSEQYF. CDR3 coding DNA: TGTGCCTGGAGTGTACTCGCCCCAGGCGTCTCCGAGCAGTACTTC.

A word on this clonotype: A much larger clone differs by one base, so this may be a read error. The rearrangement links TRBV4-3 to TRBJ2-1; 7 nucleotides agree with TRBD2. Losses at the gene ends were 4 bases for V and 8 bases for J; bases not matched to a gene: 11. This CDR3 has 15 residues. CDR1 and CDR2 (germline): LGHNA, YSLEER. The CDR3 DNA follows: TGCGCCAGCAGCCCCCAGACTAGCAGGAGGTATGAGCAGTTCTTC. Protein sequence: CASSPQTSRRYEQFF.

The V call is TRBV29-1, the J call TRBJ2-7; D is perhaps TRBD1 or TRBD2 (5 bases each). This CDR3 is built from 12 residues. Germline CDR1 SQVTM, CDR2 ANQGSEA. The V end was cut by 7 bases, the J end by 7 bases, with 17 bases between. The CDR3 DNA is TGCAGCGCCGGGACCCGTGTGGGTGAGCAGTACTTC. It yields the protein CSAGTRVGEQYF.

The chain carries TRBV7-2 and TRBJ2-5; weak D call: TRBD2 (5 bases). Germline V CDR1 and CDR2: SGHTA, FQGNSA. CDR3 length: 16 amino acids. The V end was cut by 5 bases, the J end by 2 bases, with 18 bases between. The CDR3 sequence is CASSTRPAEIQETQYF. DNA for the CDR3: TGTGCCAGCAGCACAAGACCAGCGGAGATTCAAGAGACCCAGTACTTC. The entire variable domain, with the rest obtained from reference TRBV7-2 and TRBJ2-5, is as follows: GAGVSQSPSNKVTEKGKDVELRCDPISGHTALYWYRQSLGQGLEFLIYFQGNSAPDKSGLPSDRFSAERTGGSVSTLTIQRTQQEDSAVYLCASSTRPAEIQETQYFGPGTRLLVL.